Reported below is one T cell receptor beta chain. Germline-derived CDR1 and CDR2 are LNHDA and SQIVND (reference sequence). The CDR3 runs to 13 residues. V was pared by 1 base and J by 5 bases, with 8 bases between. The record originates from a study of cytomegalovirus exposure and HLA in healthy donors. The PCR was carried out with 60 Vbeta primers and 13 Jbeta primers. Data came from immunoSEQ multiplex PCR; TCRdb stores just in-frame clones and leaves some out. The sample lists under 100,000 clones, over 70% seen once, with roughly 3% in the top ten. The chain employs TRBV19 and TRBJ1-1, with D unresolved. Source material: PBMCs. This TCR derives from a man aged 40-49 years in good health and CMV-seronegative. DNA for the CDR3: TGTGCCAGTAGTATAGGTGAGTTGACTGAAGCTTTCTTT. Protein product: CASSIGELTEAFF.